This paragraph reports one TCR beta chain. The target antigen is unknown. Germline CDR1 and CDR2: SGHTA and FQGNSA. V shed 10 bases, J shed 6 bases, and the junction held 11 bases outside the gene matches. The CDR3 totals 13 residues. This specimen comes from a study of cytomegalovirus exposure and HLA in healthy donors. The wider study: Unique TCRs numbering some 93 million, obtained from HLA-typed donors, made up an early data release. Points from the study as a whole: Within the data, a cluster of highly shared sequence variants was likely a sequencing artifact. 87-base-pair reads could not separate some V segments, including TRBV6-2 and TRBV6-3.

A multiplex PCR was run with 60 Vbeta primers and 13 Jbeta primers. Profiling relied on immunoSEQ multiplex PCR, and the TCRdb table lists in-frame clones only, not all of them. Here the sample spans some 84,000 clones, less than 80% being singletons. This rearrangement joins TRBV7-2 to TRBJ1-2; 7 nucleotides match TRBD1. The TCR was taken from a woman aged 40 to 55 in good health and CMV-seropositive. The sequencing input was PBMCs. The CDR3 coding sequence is TGTGCCAAAAAGTTTCAGGGGGGCAATGGCTACACCTTC. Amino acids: CAKKFQGGNGYTF.